This T cell receptor beta chain is drawn from a study of T cells in narcolepsy. Whole-study findings and limits: HCRT-specific and TRIB2-specific autoreactive clonotypes appeared among same-patient CSF and blood CD4+ clonotypes.

On this clone itself: Its specificity is not known.

Germline assignment: CDR1 MNHNS and CDR2 SASEGT. The CDR3 is made up of 13 amino acids. With 10 bases removed from V and 7 bases from J, the gap between germline ends came to 17 bases. Produced via immunoSEQ multiplex PCR; TCRdb's table is partial and in-frame only. The data show over 25,000 clones, roughly 80% seen once. The source is a human donor in good health. The rearrangement links TRBV6-1 to TRBJ1-5, with a weak D call TRBD1 (6 bases). Sequenced sample: memory (CD45RA-) CD4+ T cells from blood. CDR3 in amino acids: CATAKQGDQPQHF. DNA of the CDR3: TGTGCCACCGCCAAACAGGGTGACCAGCCCCAGCATTTT.